This entry concerns a single T cell receptor beta chain. The junction shows a germline mismatch at one end, possibly a read error. The CDR3 is 16 residues long. The germline CDR1 and CDR2 sequences are SSHAT and FNYEAQ (reference sequence). The sample originates from a study of response to subunit inactivated influenza vaccine. A single record per CDR3 protein comes from TCRdb applying MiXCR to the RT-PCR reads. The sample lists more than 550,000 distinct CDR3 sequences; over 9% were seen once. These data also featured in a second study, about T cells expressing NK-cell markers. Per that paper: A 5'RACE template switching approach incorporating UMIs was used to make TCR beta cDNA.

This sequence joins TRBV7-7 and TRBJ2-1; D may correspond to TRBD1 or TRBD2 (6 bases each). The specimen comprised PBMCs from blood, sampled on the day of vaccination. This sequence originates from a man aged 50 to 59 who received an inactivated influenza vaccine. The CDR3 nucleotides are TGTGCTAGCAGCCCGGGGGACACCAGCTCCTACAATGAGCAGTTCTTC. This codes for CASSPGDTSSYNEQFF.